What follows are 23 T cell receptor beta chains derived from one specimen sequenced in a study of Graves' ophthalmopathy and Graves' hyperthyroidism. The sequenced template was RNA, covering the TCR beta CDR3 region. Second-round multiplex PCR came after first-round RT-PCR with HTBI primers. TCRdb re-analysed the multiplex PCR reads in MiXCR, keeping a single row per CDR3 protein. This sample carries roughly 300,000 distinct CDR3 sequences, 15% to 20% of them seen once, and the ten largest clones take about 12%. Material: peripheral blood. These receptors all come from an adult man with Graves' ophthalmopathy.

This clonotype appeared many times. J is TRBJ1-1 and V is TRBV28; TRBD1 matches 9 bases. With V trimmed by 2 bases and J by 4 bases, 14 bases remained unmatched. Germline CDR1 is MDHEN and CDR2 is SYDVKM. CDR3 length: 18 amino acids. The CDR3 coding sequence is TGTGCCAGCAGTTTAGGGCCCGGGACAGGGCCTTCGGGCACTGAAGCTTTCTTT. This encodes CASSLGPGTGPSGTEAFF.

In its sample, this clonotype was seen many times. V is TRBV20-1 and J is TRBJ2-5; D not certain. The V gene lost 6 bases and the J gene lost 1 base, with 6 bases spanning the gap. The CDR3 loop spans 11 amino acids. The germline gives CDR1 DFQATT, CDR2 SNEGSKA (reference sequence). CDR3 DNA: TGCAGTGCCATTCGCCAAGAGACCCAGTACTTC. As protein: CSAIRQETQYF.

In its sample, this clonotype was seen many times. The V gene is TRBV6-1, the J gene TRBJ2-7, with D possibly matching TRBD1 (6 bases). V gave up 5 bases and J gave up 0 bases, with 17 bases separating them. CDR3 length equals 16 residues. CDR1 and CDR2 from the germline V gene are MNHNS and SASEGT. CDR3: CASSPFRQDRSYEQYF. The CDR3 DNA sequence: TGTGCCAGCAGTCCGTTCCGACAGGACCGCTCCTACGAGCAGTACTTC.

This clonotype was detected ten times or more. The V and J genes are TRBV12-3 or TRBV12-4 and TRBJ1-1; a weak D match, TRBD1 (6 bases). The CDR3 contains 14 residues. V was pared by 5 bases and J by 5 bases, with 15 bases between. The CDR3 reads CASSGGAPWTEAFF. CDR3 DNA: TGTGCCAGCAGTGGGGGGGCCCCGTGGACTGAAGCTTTCTTT.

This clonotype was picked up many times. The V and J genes are TRBV12-3 or TRBV12-4 and TRBJ2-4, with a weak D call TRBD2 (5 bases). Trimming pared 1 base from V and 10 bases from J, leaving 11 bases between. There are 13 residues in the CDR3. The CDR3 DNA reads as TGTGCCAGCAGTTTAGATGCCCAGCGGATTCAGTACTTC. Translating gives CASSLDAQRIQYF.

This clonotype was seen at least ten times. V is TRBV6-2 or TRBV6-3 and J is TRBJ1-5; the match to TRBD1 covers 8 bases. V gave up 5 bases and J gave up 4 bases; unmatched junction bases: 7. CDR3 length: 15 residues. Germline V gene lookup returns CDR1 MNHEY and CDR2 SVGEGT. In nucleotides, the CDR3 is TGTGCCAGCAGTCGAGCCGGGACAGGAAATCAGCCCCAGCATTTT. Amino acid sequence: CASSRAGTGNQPQHF.

This clonotype was seen ten or more times. J is TRBJ2-5 and V is TRBV7-2; maybe TRBD2 (7 bases). CDR1 is SGHTA and CDR2 is FQGNSA in the germline V gene. V dropped 5 bases and J dropped 4 bases, with 17 bases sitting between them. The CDR3 contains 15 residues. The CDR3 reads CASSVGGGAAETQYF. CDR3 in DNA: TGTGCCAGCAGCGTGGGGGGGGGGGCAGCAGAGACCCAGTACTTC.

On this clonotype: A read error may explain this, as a much larger clone is one base away. The genes are TRBV20-1 and TRBJ1-2; unclear D gene. CDR3 size: 12 residues. Germline V gene sequence: CDR1 DFQATT, CDR2 SNEGSKA (reference sequence). The CDR3 DNA sequence: TGCAGTGCCCGTGAGGGTGGCTATGGCCACACCTTC. This translates into CSAREGGYGHTF.

This clonotype was detected ten times or more. This is likely a read error, given that the CDR3 carries no conserved phenylalanine or tryptophan at its end. The V call is TRBV20-1, the J call TRBJ1-6; D possibly corresponds to TRBD1 (5 bases). The CDR3 length is 13 residues. Germline V gives CDR1 DFQATT, CDR2 SNEGSKA (reference sequence). V was trimmed by 5 bases and J by 5 bases, leaving 10 bases between them. For the CDR3, the DNA is TGCAGTGCTGGGGGGACGGATAATTCACCCCTCCACCTT. Translation gives CSAGGTDNSPLHL.

In its sample, this clonotype was seen once. The V and J genes are TRBV6-5 and TRBJ2-7, with D possibly TRBD2 on 6 matching bases. CDR1 is MNHEY, CDR2 SVGAGI, per germline. With 4 bases removed from V and 6 bases from J, the gap between germline ends came to 16 bases. There are 14 residues in the CDR3. DNA for the CDR3: TGTGCCAGCAGTTTAGCTAGCGATGGTCCCGAGCAGTACTTC. This translates into CASSLASDGPEQYF.

This clonotype was counted many times. CDR3 DNA sequence: TGTGCCAGCAGTTACGCACTAGCGGGGGCCTACTCCTACGAGCAGTACTTC. It encodes CASSYALAGAYSYEQYF. This chain joins TRBV6-5 and TRBJ2-7, with 11 nucleotides matching TRBD2. Unmatched junction bases numbered 6, after V lost 2 bases and J lost 0 bases. The CDR3 has 17 residues. Germline CDR1 and CDR2: MNHEY and SVGAGI.

This clonotype was observed at least ten times. The chain combines TRBV28 with TRBJ2-4; the D is unclear. CDR3 length: 13 amino acids. Germline assignment: CDR1 MDHEN and CDR2 SYDVKM. V shed 6 bases and J shed 6 bases, with 12 bases lying between them. The CDR3: CASSPRALNIQYF. CDR3 DNA sequence: TGTGCCAGCAGCCCACGGGCACTAAACATTCAGTACTTC.

This clonotype was recorded at least ten times. V usage is TRBV12-3 or TRBV12-4 and J usage is TRBJ2-2; 13 bases fit TRBD2. Germline trimming cut 11 bases from V and 4 bases from J; bases unmatched to any gene: 4. This CDR3 spans 14 amino acids. This CDR3 reads CAGLAGASTGELFF. The CDR3 coding sequence is TGTGCCGGACTAGCGGGAGCGAGCACCGGGGAGCTGTTTTTT.

This clonotype was seen ten or more times. J is TRBJ1-5 and V is TRBV18, with TRBD1 as a possible D gene (6 bases). Between the trimmed V and J ends, which lost 3 bases and 11 bases, there was a span of 17 bases. Germline CDR1 reads KGHSH; CDR2 reads LQKENI. The CDR3 covers 14 residues. In DNA, the CDR3 is TGTGCCAGCTCACCCCGGGACACCCAATCGTCCCAGCATTTT. Translated: CASSPRDTQSSQHF.

This clonotype was detected ten times or more. V is TRBV28 and J is TRBJ2-7; maybe TRBD2 (5 bases). The CDR3 extends over 13 amino acids. Germline V gene lookup returns CDR1 MDHEN and CDR2 SYDVKM. Trimming took 6 bases from V and 1 from J, leaving 10 bases between them. The CDR3 DNA reads as TGTGCCAGCAGCGTGCCGGGGTCCTACGAGCAGTACTTC. It translates to CASSVPGSYEQYF.

There are many counts of this clonotype. The chain joins TRBV9 to TRBJ1-2; D may be TRBD1 (6 bases). The germline V gene encodes CDR1 SGDLS and CDR2 YYNGEE. CDR3 length: 15 amino acids. Between the trimmed V and J ends, which lost 0 bases and 5 bases, there was a span of 14 bases. This CDR3 is CASSVGGGGRYGYTF. The CDR3, as DNA: TGTGCCAGCAGCGTAGGCGGGGGCGGGAGATATGGCTACACCTTC.

This clonotype was seen ten or more times. This rearrangement joins TRBV7-3 to TRBJ1-6, with D perhaps TRBD1 (5 bases). This CDR3 spans 15 amino acids. V lost 3 bases, J lost 4 bases, and 10 bases lay in between. Germline CDR1 and CDR2: SGHTA and FQGTGA. In nucleotides, the CDR3 is TGTGCCAGCAGCTTCGACAGCGATTATAATTCACCCCTCCACTTT. Its translation is CASSFDSDYNSPLHF.

This clonotype was counted ten times or more. This chain connects TRBV29-1 to TRBJ2-7; possibly TRBD1 or TRBD2 for D (5 bases each). Trimming pared 1 base from V and 5 bases from J, leaving 15 bases between. The germline V gene encodes CDR1 SQVTM and CDR2 ANQGSEA. The CDR3 covers 14 residues. Here the CDR3 reads CSVEGVGAPHEQYF. The CDR3 DNA is TGCAGCGTTGAAGGGGTCGGGGCCCCCCACGAGCAGTACTTC.

In its sample, this clonotype was seen a few times. The rearrangement joins TRBV7-2 to TRBJ2-7; TRBD1 matches at 11 bases. The CDR3 loop spans 14 amino acids. J gave up 7 bases and V 5 bases, and 7 bases lay outside the gene matches. Germline V gene lookup returns CDR1 SGHTA and CDR2 FQGNSA. The CDR3 nucleotides are TGTGCCAGCAGCGTCTGGGACAGGGGGGGAGAGCAGTACTTC. It yields the protein CASSVWDRGGEQYF.

This chain joins TRBV12-3 or TRBV12-4 and TRBJ1-1, with D hard to call. Deletions cut 7 bases from V and 8 bases from J, with 14 bases between. The CDR3 extends over 12 amino acids. The CDR3 spells CASIPPDVEAFF. CDR3 DNA: TGTGCCAGCATCCCGCCCGACGTGGAAGCTTTCTTT.

This clonotype was found many times. The chain employs TRBV11-2 and TRBJ2-7; D gene ambiguous. The ends were cut back, 2 bases at V and 5 bases at J, with 13 bases in the middle. Germline loops: CDR1 SGHAT, CDR2 FQNNGV. The CDR3 consists of 14 residues. This chain's CDR3 is CASSLLIGNHEQYF. CDR3 in DNA: TGTGCCAGCAGCTTATTAATTGGGAACCACGAGCAGTACTTC.

The CDR3 DNA follows: TGCAGTGCTACCAGTACTAGCTATGGCTACACCTTC. Translated: CSATSTSYGYTF. This chain uses TRBV20-1 with TRBJ1-2; D unclear. The CDR3 loop spans 12 amino acids. The ends were cut back, 4 bases at V and 4 bases at J, with 10 bases in the middle. Germline V CDR1 and CDR2: DFQATT, SNEGSKA (reference sequence).

This clonotype occurred many times. The chain combines TRBV29-1 with TRBJ2-7, with 13 bases fitting TRBD2. This CDR3 comprises 13 residues. The V and J ends lost 4 bases and 4 bases, in that order; junction bases with no gene match: 1. The germline CDR1 and CDR2 sequences are SQVTM and ANQGSEA. CDR3 residues: CSVAGLAGYEQYF. CDR3 bases: TGCAGCGTTGCGGGACTAGCGGGGTACGAGCAGTACTTC.